This TCR beta chain was identified in a study of T cell changes during pregnancy in multiple sclerosis. CDR3 length equals 16 residues. The protocol was immunoSEQ multiplex PCR, while the TCRdb copy is restricted to in-frame clones and leaves out a portion. This sample has roughly 84,000 clones; just under 95% occur once, and the top ten carry about 1.4%. Sequences were derived from peripheral blood, sampled in the third trimester of pregnancy. The V gene is TRBV21-1, the J gene TRBJ1-2; TRBD1, the D gene given by the table, was not confirmed from the DNA. TRBV21-1 is assigned pseudogene status. The clonotype originates from a female donor in good health, enrolled as a control in a pregnancy study. Here the CDR3 reads CARSRGSGRSNYGYTF. The CDR3 DNA sequence: TGTGCCAGGTCAAGGGGGTCAGGGCGGAGTAACTATGGCTACACCTTC.